The 15 T cell receptor beta chains listed next were all sequenced from one sample in a study of early T cells in non-severe SARS-CoV-2 infection. TCRdb fed the 5' RACE reads into MiXCR, producing one record per CDR3 protein. The sample consists of 60,000 to 90,000 distinct CDR3 sequences, less than 20% of them appearing once. The sequenced sample was whole blood. Receptors were obtained from an adult who was a healthcare worker with PCR-confirmed SARS-CoV-2 infection or an uninfected control (not recorded which).

This clonotype was detected many times. The chain carries TRBV5-4 and TRBJ2-1; perhaps TRBD1 as D (5 bases). The CDR3 is made up of 15 amino acids. Trimming shortened V by 3 bases and J by 5 bases, and 15 bases separated the two germline ends. Germline V lookup: CDR1 SGHNT, CDR2 YYREEE (reference sequence). The CDR3 DNA reads TGTGCCAGCAGCTCCGACATTCTAGGGGACAATGAGCAGTTCTTC. Translating it yields CASSSDILGDNEQFF.

This clonotype came up a few times. This chain links TRBV5-1 with TRBJ1-5, with a tentative D call TRBD1 (6 bases). Germline V gene data show CDR1 as SGHRS and CDR2 as YFSETQ. V was pared by 0 bases and J by 0 bases, with 10 bases between. The CDR3 totals 16 residues. The CDR3 loop reads CASSLDGQHSNQPQHF. Here the CDR3 DNA reads TGCGCCAGCAGCTTGGACGGACAGCATAGCAATCAGCCCCAGCATTTT.

This clonotype was recorded many times. The chain has TRBV2 and TRBJ1-1, with 9 bases identical to TRBD1. This CDR3 has 14 amino acids. The trim removed 6 bases at V and 6 bases at J, leaving 8 bases unmatched. Germline assignment: CDR1 SNHLY and CDR2 FYNNEI. CDR3 nucleotides: TGTGCCAGCAGCCCGGACAGGGGAATTGCTGAAGCTTTCTTT. The encoded protein is CASSPDRGIAEAFF.

V is TRBV14 and J is TRBJ2-1; D is perhaps TRBD2 (5 bases). This CDR3 is 14 amino acids long. Germline V CDR1 and CDR2: SGHDN, FVKESK. The V end was cut by 5 bases, the J end by 5 bases, with 13 bases between. DNA for the CDR3: TGTGCCAGCAGCTCCGAAAGAGCGGACAATGAGCAGTTCTTC. Translated, it gives CASSSERADNEQFF.

This clonotype was seen a handful of times. At one end the junction does not follow the germline gene, possibly because of a read error. The chain carries TRBV10-3 and TRBJ2-1; 9 nucleotides match TRBD1. Germline-derived CDR1 and CDR2 are ENHRY and SYGVKD. The CDR3 runs 11 residues. The CDR3 region is CAISPGTGYSF. Written as DNA, the CDR3 is TGTGCCATCAGCCCCGGGACAGGGTATTCCTTC.

The table lists this clonotype with many counts. The rearrangement joins TRBV29-1 to TRBJ2-3; 7 nucleotides align to TRBD2. Germline-derived CDR1 and CDR2 are SQVTM and ANQGSEA. The CDR3 runs 15 residues. The ends lost 0 bases at V and 4 bases at J; junction bases unmatched: 7. The CDR3, as DNA: TGCAGCGTTGAAGATCTGGCGGGGGTGTCAGATACGCAGTATTTT. Protein sequence: CSVEDLAGVSDTQYF.

The chain combines TRBV11-2 with TRBJ2-1; 7 bases map to TRBD1. Trimming took 5 bases from V and 5 from J; bases not matched to a gene: 6. CDR1 is SGHAT, CDR2 FQNNGV, per germline. The CDR3 has 14 amino acids. CDR3 protein: CASSLDRMNNEQFF. CDR3 bases: TGTGCCAGCAGCCTGGACAGGATGAACAATGAGCAGTTCTTC.

This clonotype appeared many times. The CDR3 region has the DNA TGTGCCAGCAGTCCCAGACAGTATAGCAATCAGCCCCAGCATTTT. Its protein is CASSPRQYSNQPQHF. V usage is TRBV27 and J usage is TRBJ1-5; perhaps TRBD1 as D (5 bases). CDR3 size: 15 residues. Germline V gives CDR1 MNHEY, CDR2 SMNVEV (reference sequence). V shed 5 bases and J shed 0 bases, with 11 bases lying between them.

The chain couples TRBV10-1 to TRBJ2-3, with 8 positions matching TRBD2. V trimming: 8 bases; J trimming: 0 bases; junction bases outside the gene matches: 7. CDR3 length equals 15 residues. CDR1 is WNHNN and CDR2 is SYGVQD in the germline V gene (reference sequence). This chain's CDR3 is CASGQRGPSTDTQYF. For the CDR3, the DNA is TGCGCCAGCGGCCAGCGGGGGCCAAGCACAGATACGCAGTATTTT.

The rearrangement links TRBV28 to TRBJ1-2; the D gene is possibly TRBD1 (6 bases). The CDR3 extends over 12 amino acids. The V gene lost 8 bases and the J gene lost 6 bases, with 13 bases spanning the gap. Germline V lookup: CDR1 MDHEN, CDR2 SYDVKM. CDR3 in amino acids: CASRLGGDGYTF. DNA for the CDR3: TGTGCCAGCCGTCTGGGGGGCGATGGCTACACCTTC.

This clonotype was counted only a few times. The genes are TRBV5-1 and TRBJ2-4; unclear D gene. V lost 0 bases, J lost 0 bases, and 4 bases lay in between. The CDR3 covers 14 residues. Germline V gives CDR1 SGHRS, CDR2 YFSETQ. In DNA, the CDR3 is TGCGCCAGCAGCTTGGGAGGAGCCAAAAACATTCAGTACTTC. As protein: CASSLGGAKNIQYF.

This clonotype appeared many times. This sequence joins TRBV14 and TRBJ2-1; 9 nucleotides agree with TRBD2. V dropped 4 bases and J dropped 1; count of bases not matched to a gene: 5. This CDR3 is built from 16 residues. Germline V gene data show CDR1 as SGHDN and CDR2 as FVKESK. CDR3 DNA sequence: TGTGCCAGCAGCCCGTGGCTAGCGGGGTCCTACAATGAGCAGTTCTTC. Protein sequence: CASSPWLAGSYNEQFF.

The genes are TRBV30 and TRBJ1-1; D might be TRBD1 (5 bases). The CDR3 consists of 11 residues. Germline lookup yields CDR1 GTSNPN and CDR2 SVGIG (reference sequence). Trimming stripped 3 bases from V and 3 bases from J, with 5 bases between. The CDR3 is CAWSRDTEAFF. The CDR3 nucleotides read TGTGCCTGGAGCAGGGACACTGAAGCTTTCTTT.

The sample holds many counts of this clonotype. The chain has TRBV20-1 and TRBJ1-1; no firm D call. This CDR3 spans 13 amino acids. The germline V gene has CDR1 DFQATT and CDR2 SNEGSKA (reference sequence). V was shortened by 6 bases and J by 0 bases, with 11 bases between the two germline ends. The CDR3 protein is CSAPPDMNTEAFF. The CDR3 DNA sequence: TGCAGTGCCCCGCCCGACATGAACACTGAAGCTTTCTTT.

The V gene is TRBV11-2, the J gene TRBJ1-2; TRBD1 matches at 8 bases. The germline gives CDR1 SGHAT, CDR2 FQNNGV. The junction had 9 bases not matched to a gene; V was cut back by 4 bases and J by 5 bases. The CDR3 consists of 15 residues. The CDR3 sequence is CASSSIRGRLYGYTF. The CDR3 nucleotides read TGTGCCAGCAGCTCCATCAGGGGGCGTTTGTATGGCTACACCTTC. Drawing the rest from reference TRBV11-2 and TRBJ1-2, the complete variable domain is EAGVAQSPRYKIIEKRQSVAFWCNPISGHATLYWYQQILGQGPKLLIQFQNNGVVDDSQLPKDRFSAERLKGVDSTLKIQPAKLEDSAVYLCASSSIRGRLYGYTFGSGTRLTVV.